The 8 T cell receptor beta chains below were found in one sample sequenced in a study of CD4 T cells in relation to SARS-CoV-2 and coronaviruses. The repertoire was sequenced with immunoSEQ multiplex PCR; TCRdb's copy has only in-frame clones and lacks some. The table lists some 16,000 clones, about four fifths of them singletons. No antigen has been identified for these receptors. Before the COVID-19 pandemic, during about 2011-2019, CD4+ T cells were taken from unexposed donors. The cells were cultured for approximately ten days before CD4+ T cells were isolated. The sequenced sample consisted of CD4+ T cells from PBMCs, cultured in vitro. The receptors shown here come from a human donor in good health.

CDR3 in DNA: TGTGCCAGTAGTATTGGGACACTAACCTACGAGCAGTACTTC. Protein: CASSIGTLTYEQYF. The rearrangement links TRBV19 to TRBJ2-7; possible D gene TRBD1, 6 bases. The CDR3 length is 14 residues. Trimming pared 3 bases from V and 2 bases from J, leaving 11 bases between. CDR1 is LNHDA and CDR2 is SQIVND in the germline V gene (reference sequence).

The chain uses TRBV7-3 and TRBJ2-1; perhaps TRBD2 as D (6 bases). The CDR3 contains 15 residues. In germline, CDR1 is SGHTA, CDR2 FQGTGA. Trimming stripped 4 bases from V and 4 bases from J, with 14 bases between. As DNA, the CDR3 is TGTGCCAGCAGCTCCGATCCGGGGGTATACAATGAGCAGTTCTTC. It yields the protein CASSSDPGVYNEQFF. Complete variable domain (other parts from reference TRBV7-3 and TRBJ2-1): GAGVSQTPSNKVTEKGKYVELRCDPISGHTALYWYRQSLGQGPEFLIYFQGTGAADDSGLPNDRFFAVRPEGSVSTLKIQRTERGDSAVYLCASSSDPGVYNEQFFGPGTRLTVL.

V gene TRBV20-1 combines with J gene TRBJ1-4, with TRBD1 as a possible D gene (5 bases). The germline V and J ends were trimmed by 3 bases and 12 bases, with 20 bases remaining between them. Germline CDR1 and CDR2: DFQATT and SNEGSKA (reference sequence). The CDR3 sequence is 14 residues long. The CDR3 loop is CSASAPGRHTELFF. The CDR3, as DNA: TGCAGTGCTAGTGCTCCGGGACGACACACGGAACTGTTTTTT.

The chain combines TRBV2 with TRBJ1-1; D unclear. The germline V and J ends were trimmed by 1 base and 2 bases, with 11 bases remaining between them. This CDR3 is built from 15 residues. Looked up from germline, CDR1 is SNHLY and CDR2 is FYNNEI. The CDR3 bases are TGTGCCAGCAGTGAAGAGTCGGGAACCAACACTGAAGCTTTCTTT. Encoded protein: CASSEESGTNTEAFF.

The rearrangement uses TRBV27 and TRBJ1-1; TRBD1 matches at 7 bases. The CDR3 length is 15 residues. V trimming: 5 bases; J trimming: 6 bases; junction bases outside the gene matches: 12. From germline, CDR1 is MNHEY and CDR2 SMNVEV (reference sequence). The CDR3 DNA follows: TGTGCCAGCAGTCCCCGATCGACAGGGCAATCTGAAGCTTTCTTT. The encoded protein is CASSPRSTGQSEAFF.

This clone occurred once. This chain links TRBV3-1 (or the pseudogene TRBV3-2) with TRBJ2-5; D may be TRBD2 (6 bases). Trimming shortened V by 4 bases and J by 5 bases, and 14 bases separated the two germline ends. The CDR3 sequence is 14 residues long. Germline loops: CDR1 LGHDT, CDR2 YNNKEL (reference sequence). The CDR3 protein is CASSRGVDRETQYF. The CDR3, as DNA: TGTGCCAGCAGCCGGGGGGTTGATAGGGAGACCCAGTACTTC.

This chain links TRBV4-3 with TRBJ1-4; D possibly corresponds to TRBD1 (5 bases). Trimming removed 1 base from V and 4 bases from J, with 16 bases in between. Per the germline V gene, CDR1 is LGHNA and CDR2 is YSLEER. CDR3 size: 17 residues. The CDR3 sequence: CASSQVAMGTNNEKLFF. DNA for the CDR3: TGCGCCAGCAGCCAAGTAGCAATGGGGACGAATAATGAAAAACTGTTTTTT.

In this sample, this clone turned up a few times. The rearrangement joins TRBV5-4 to TRBJ1-6; 9 bases map to TRBD1. Trimming removed 4 bases from V and 9 bases from J; junction bases left unmatched: 11. Per germline, CDR1 SGHNT and CDR2 YYREEE (reference sequence). CDR3 length equals 16 residues. CDR3 sequence (DNA): TGTGCCAGCAGCCAGGGCGGGACAGGGCTTAGTTCACCCCTCCACTTT. This sequence encodes CASSQGGTGLSSPLHF.